The clone carrying this T cell receptor (beta chain) was detected a few times. The antigen is not known. Sequencing used immunoSEQ multiplex PCR; TCRdb keeps in-frame clones, though not all of them. The data contain 11,000 or so clones, around 74% of them singletons. This record belongs to a study of PD-1 blockade in classical Hodgkin lymphoma. Study context: Patients were infused with nivolumab 3 mg/kg every 2 weeks. Whole-study findings and limits: Unlike CD8+ TCR diversity, which did not rise significantly by C4D1, CD4+ TCR diversity did. Exclusion removed patients who began nivolumab under 1 year after ASCT. Newly diagnosed patients were reported to start with lower TCR diversity than healthy donors.

Unmatched junction bases numbered 3, after V lost 2 bases and J lost 5 bases. From germline, CDR1 is MNHNS and CDR2 SASEGT. CDR3 length equals 14 residues. Each of the patients experienced relapse following autologous stem cell transplantation, and their brentuximab vedotin exposure differed. The chain is built from TRBV6-1 and TRBJ2-1; TRBD2 aligns across 7 bases. The specimen was peripheral blood mononuclear cells (PBMCs), collected at baseline. This clonotype was sampled from a human donor with classical Hodgkin lymphoma. The CDR3 bases are TGTGCCAGCAGTGAATATCGGGGGGACAATGAGCAGTTCTTC. Its protein product is CASSEYRGDNEQFF.